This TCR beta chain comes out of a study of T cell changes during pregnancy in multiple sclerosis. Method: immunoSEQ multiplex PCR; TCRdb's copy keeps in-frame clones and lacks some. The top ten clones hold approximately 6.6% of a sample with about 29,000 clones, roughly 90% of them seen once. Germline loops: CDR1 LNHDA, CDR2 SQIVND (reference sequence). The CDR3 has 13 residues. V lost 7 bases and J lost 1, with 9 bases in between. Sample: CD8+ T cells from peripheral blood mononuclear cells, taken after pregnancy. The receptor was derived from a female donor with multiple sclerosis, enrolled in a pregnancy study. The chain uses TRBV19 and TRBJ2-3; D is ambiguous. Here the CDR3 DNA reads TGTGCCAGTAATTGGCTCGGCACAGATACGCAGTATTTT. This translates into CASNWLGTDTQYF.